These 4 T cell receptor beta chains were sequenced from one sample in a study of cytomegalovirus exposure and HLA in healthy donors. This table comes from immunoSEQ multiplex PCR, and its TCRdb copy is limited to in-frame clones, with some not included. The sample carries tens of thousands of clones, approximately 93% recorded once. Specimen: PBMCs. Source of these receptors: a young woman in good health and CMV-seropositive.

In this sample, this clone turned up a few times. This rearrangement joins TRBV7-2 to TRBJ1-5; D perhaps matches TRBD1 (6 bases). The CDR3 runs to 16 residues. The V end lost 1 base, the J end lost 3 bases, and 13 bases lay between the germline ends. Germline V gene data show CDR1 as SGHTA and CDR2 as FQGNSA. For the CDR3, the DNA is TGTGCCAGCAGCTTAGGAGGTGTGGGGGCCAATCAGCCCCAGCATTTT. Its protein is CASSLGGVGANQPQHF. Full variable domain (outside the CDR3, taken from reference TRBV7-2 and TRBJ1-5): GAGVSQSPSNKVTEKGKDVELRCDPISGHTALYWYRQSLGQGLEFLIYFQGNSAPDKSGLPSDRFSAERTGGSVSTLTIQRTQQEDSAVYLCASSLGGVGANQPQHFGDGTRLSIL.

This chain connects TRBV4-1 to TRBJ2-2; 15 bases are a match to TRBD2. The CDR3 sequence is 19 residues long. Per germline, CDR1 MGHRA and CDR2 YSYEKL. Unmatched junction bases numbered 7, after V lost 5 bases and J lost 0 bases. The CDR3 sequence is CASSRTGLAGGPNTGELFF. CDR3 sequence (DNA): TGCGCCAGCAGCAGGACCGGACTAGCGGGAGGGCCGAACACCGGGGAGCTGTTTTTT.

The chain is built from TRBV9 and TRBJ2-3, with TRBD2 identical over 9 bases. The CDR3 has 14 amino acids. Germline V gene lookup returns CDR1 SGDLS and CDR2 YYNGEE. V lost 2 bases, J lost 5 bases, and 3 bases stayed unmatched. The CDR3 bases are TGTGCCAGCAGCGTCGCGGGAGGGATAGATACGCAGTATTTT. It is translated as CASSVAGGIDTQYF.

V usage is TRBV6-4 and J usage is TRBJ1-1; D perhaps matches TRBD1 (5 bases). Deletions cut 10 bases from V and 0 bases from J, with 27 bases between. Per germline, CDR1 MRHNA and CDR2 SNTAGT. This CDR3 is 18 amino acids long. The CDR3 coding sequence is TGTGCCACCCGGGGGTTTACAGGATATCCAAATATGAACACTGAAGCTTTCTTT. Translation: CATRGFTGYPNMNTEAFF.